This T cell receptor (beta chain) came from a study of patients and donors after allogeneic stem cell transplantation (dated by TCRdb to 2020 to 2022). Receptors were amplified or captured by RT-PCR. The reads were generated on a NextSeq 550. In-frame beta chains were kept once TCRdb had trimmed the public reads at Q25 with fastp and called clones with MiXCR. Rows are unified per CDR3 protein, each entry keeping the most common DNA and genes. The sample table contains 410,000 or so distinct CDR3 sequences; only one count was recorded for around 15% of them. Together, the top ten hold around 6.8% of the sample. There are 16 amino acids in the CDR3, from cysteine to phenylalanine inclusive. The only DNA kept is the CDR3, 48 bases in frame from the first base. The germline V gene specifies SGHRS as CDR1 and YFSETQ as CDR2. Trimming removed 1 base from V and 1 base from J, leaving 14 bases between the germline ends.

This clonotype has more than one count but fewer than ten. No cognate antigen has been identified for it. Base qualities are missing; no much larger clone stands one base away. What was sequenced was blood, either unsorted or a sorted T cell fraction (not recorded which). The chain uses TRBV5-1 and TRBJ1-2; the D segment cannot be called with confidence. This receptor was obtained from a human donor who was either an allogeneic HSCT recipient or a stem cell or donor lymphocyte infusion donor (not recorded which). It is not recorded whose cells these are; they may come from a transplant donor. The DNA sequence follows: TGCGCCAGCAGCTTGACCCCAACAGTGATTAACTATGGCTACACCTTC. Translated, it reads CASSLTPTVINYGYTF.